This is a list of T cell receptor beta chains from one sample in a study of blood T cell repertoires in COVID-19. Produced via immunoSEQ multiplex PCR; TCRdb's table is partial and in-frame only. The sample lists approximately 240,000 clones; just over 90% were seen once. Sequenced sample: PBMCs or T cells enriched from blood (not recorded which). The receptors come from a woman younger than 30 who had recovered from COVID-19. CDR3s include the opening cysteine and the closing phenylalanine or tryptophan. The order of the fields is V gene, CDR3 length, D gene, clone size, J gene, CDR3 protein, CDR3 DNA. D genes are given only for firm matches. Rows may omit the clone size; those that give it use once, few, many or a size class.

TRBV9	15	TRBD2	.	TRBJ2-1	CASSVASGDHNEQFF	TGTGCCAGCAGCGTAGCTAGCGGGGATCACAATGAGCAGTTCTTC
TRBV7-9	13	.	few	TRBJ2-2	CASSSGGSGELFF	TGTGCCAGCAGCTCCGGGGGTTCCGGGGAGCTGTTTTTT
TRBV11-2	14	.	.	TRBJ2-2	CASSWGRKTGELFF	TGTGCCAGCAGCTGGGGCAGGAAAACCGGGGAGCTGTTTTTT
TRBV10-3	12	.	.	TRBJ1-2	CAISDGDYGYTF	TGTGCCATCAGTGACGGGGACTATGGCTACACCTTC
TRBV28	15	.	.	TRBJ1-3	CASSPTTGSGNTIYF	TGTGCCAGCAGTCCGACAACAGGGTCTGGAAACACCATATATTTT
TRBV3-1/TRBV3-2	16	TRBD2	.	TRBJ2-5	CASSQNQGLVGETQYF	TGTGCCAGCAGCCAAAACCAGGGACTAGTTGGAGAGACCCAGTACTTC
TRBV7-9	15	TRBD1	.	TRBJ1-6	CASSPPGQNNSPLHF	TGTGCCAGCAGCCCTCCGGGACAGAATAATTCACCCCTCCACTTT
TRBV11-3	13	.	.	TRBJ2-1	CASSLMGQGEQFF	TGTGCCAGCAGCTTAATGGGGCAGGGTGAGCAGTTCTTC
TRBV4-2	13	.	.	TRBJ1-1	CASSPGANTEAFF	TGTGCCAGCAGCCCTGGAGCGAACACTGAAGCTTTCTTT
TRBV19	15	.	.	TRBJ1-5	CASSIVRYSNQPQHF	TGTGCCAGTAGTATAGTCAGGTATAGCAATCAGCCCCAGCATTTT
TRBV19	16	TRBD2	.	TRBJ2-5	CASSMLAGGNKETQYF	TGTGCCAGTAGTATGCTAGCGGGAGGGAATAAAGAGACCCAGTACTTC
TRBV6-4	15	.	.	TRBJ2-2	CASSDWGGNTGELFF	TGTGCCAGCAGTGACTGGGGCGGGAACACCGGGGAGCTGTTTTTT
TRBV18	15	.	.	TRBJ1-1	CASSPPGRGLGEAFF	TGTGCCAGCTCACCACCGGGACGGGGGTTAGGTGAAGCTTTCTTT
TRBV6-5	15	.	few	TRBJ2-2	CASSPTLSGAGELFF	TGTGCCAGCAGTCCAACACTCTCCGGGGCCGGGGAGCTGTTTTTT
TRBV19	15	.	once	TRBJ1-3	CASGGTDFSGNTIYF	TGTGCCAGTGGTGGTACTGACTTCTCTGGAAACACCATATATTTT
TRBV3-1/TRBV3-2	15	.	.	TRBJ1-4	CASSQELVVGEKLFF	TGTGCCAGCAGCCAAGAACTTGTGGTCGGTGAAAAACTGTTTTTT
TRBV15	16	.	.	TRBJ1-5	CATSRKPTGGAQPQHF	TGTGCCACCAGCAGAAAACCAACCGGGGGGGCTCAGCCCCAGCATTTT